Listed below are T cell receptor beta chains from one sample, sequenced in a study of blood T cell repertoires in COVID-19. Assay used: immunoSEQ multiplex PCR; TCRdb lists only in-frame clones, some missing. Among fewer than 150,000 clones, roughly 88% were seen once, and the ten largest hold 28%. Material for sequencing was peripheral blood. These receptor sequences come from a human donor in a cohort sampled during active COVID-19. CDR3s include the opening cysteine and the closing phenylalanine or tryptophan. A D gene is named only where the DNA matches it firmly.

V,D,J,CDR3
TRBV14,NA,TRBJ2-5,CASSQGSQETQYF
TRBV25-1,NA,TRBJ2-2,CASRNRDAGELFF
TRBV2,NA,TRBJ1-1,CASSGGQGTEAFF
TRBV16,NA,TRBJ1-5,CASSQYGGSNQPQHF
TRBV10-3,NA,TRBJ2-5,CAISETDRQETQYF
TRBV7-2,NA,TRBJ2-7,CASSLDFPGEQYF
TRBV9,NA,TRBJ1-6,CASSVGGQYNSPLHF
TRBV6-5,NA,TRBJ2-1,CASREGPGSYNEQFF
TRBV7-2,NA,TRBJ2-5,CASSLAVPSLETQYF
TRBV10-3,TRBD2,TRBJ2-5,CAIRTSGGARETQYF
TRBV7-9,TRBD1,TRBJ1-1,CASSPLRDREAFF
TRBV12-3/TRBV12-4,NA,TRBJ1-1,CASSFQVNTEAFF
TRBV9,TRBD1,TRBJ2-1,CASSGGDRGYNEQFF
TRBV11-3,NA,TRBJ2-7,CASSLSGYEQYF
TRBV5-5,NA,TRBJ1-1,CASSPRVTLDTEAFF
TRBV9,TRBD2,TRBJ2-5,CASSVAPSGGAGGETQYF
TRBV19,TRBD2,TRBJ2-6,CASSISGGPLSGANVLTF
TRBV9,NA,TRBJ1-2,CASSVDSNYGYTF
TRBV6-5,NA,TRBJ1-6,CANSLKRDSPLHF
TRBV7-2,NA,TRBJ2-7,CASSSRRGAGEQYF
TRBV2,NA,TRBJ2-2,CAGAGGPNTGELFF
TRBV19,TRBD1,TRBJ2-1,CASSIRTGDVYNEQFF
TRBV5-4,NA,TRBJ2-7,CASSPTTLTYEQYF
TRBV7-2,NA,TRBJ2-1,CASSWGRLGNEQFF
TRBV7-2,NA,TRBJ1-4,CASTISATNEKLFF
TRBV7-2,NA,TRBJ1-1,CASSLRGNTEAFF
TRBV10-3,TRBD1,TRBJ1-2,CAIFGGGGYYGYTF
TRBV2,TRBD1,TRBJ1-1,CASSSYLEGAGTEAFF
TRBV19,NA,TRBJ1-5,CASSSTWYQPQHF
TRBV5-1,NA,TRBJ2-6,CASSFWEVSGANVLTF
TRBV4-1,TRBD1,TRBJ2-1,CASSQGGQGGVRDEQFF
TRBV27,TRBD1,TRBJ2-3,CASSLLDRSTDTQYF
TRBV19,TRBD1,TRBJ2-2,CASSIPGTGFTGELFF
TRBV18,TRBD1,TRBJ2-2,CASSPDRVGELFF
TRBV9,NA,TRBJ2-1,CASSVGLTGEQFF
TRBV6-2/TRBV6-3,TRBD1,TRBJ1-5,CASSRQGNYQPQHF
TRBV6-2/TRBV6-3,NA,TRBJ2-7,CASSPRDRYEQYF
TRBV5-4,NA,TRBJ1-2,CASRDIYGYTF
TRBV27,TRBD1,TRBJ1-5,CASSLEGQGYGHQHF
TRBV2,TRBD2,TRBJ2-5,CASSPLAGNGETQYF